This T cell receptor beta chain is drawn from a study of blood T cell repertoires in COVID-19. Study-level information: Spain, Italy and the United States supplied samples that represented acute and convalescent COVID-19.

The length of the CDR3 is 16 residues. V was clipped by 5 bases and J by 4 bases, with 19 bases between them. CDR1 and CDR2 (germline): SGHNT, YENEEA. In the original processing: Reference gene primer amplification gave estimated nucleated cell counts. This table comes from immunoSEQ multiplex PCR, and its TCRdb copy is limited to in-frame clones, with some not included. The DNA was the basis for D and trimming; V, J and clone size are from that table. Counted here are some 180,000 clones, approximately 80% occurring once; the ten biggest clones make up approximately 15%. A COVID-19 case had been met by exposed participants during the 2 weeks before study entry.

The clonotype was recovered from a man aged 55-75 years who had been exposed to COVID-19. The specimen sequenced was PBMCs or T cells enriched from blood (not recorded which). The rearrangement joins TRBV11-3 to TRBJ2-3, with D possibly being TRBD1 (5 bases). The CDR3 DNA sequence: TGTGCCAGCAGCCTTTGGACAACCGGGTCCGCAGATACGCAGTATTTT. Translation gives CASSLWTTGSADTQYF. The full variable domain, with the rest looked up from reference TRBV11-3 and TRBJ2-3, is EAGVVQSPRYKIIEKKQPVAFWCNPISGHNTLYWYLQNLGQGPELLIRYENEEAVDDSQLPKDRFSAERLKGVDSTLKIQPAELGDSAVYLCASSLWTTGSADTQYFGPGTRLTVL.